Below are 29 T cell receptor beta chains sequenced from a single sample in a study of T cells after yellow fever vaccination. TCRdb passed the 5' RACE reads through MiXCR, listing each CDR3 protein once. The sample contains under 500,000 distinct CDR3 sequences, roughly a sixth of which appear only once. The sequencing here drew on PBMCs, taken before the yellow fever booster vaccination. Receptor source: a man in his late teens or twenties who received the YFV17D yellow fever vaccine.

J is TRBJ2-5 and V is TRBV18; TRBD1 matches 7 bases. V lost 2 bases and J lost 5; bases outside the gene matches: 5. This CDR3 region has 14 residues. Germline CDR1 reads KGHSH; CDR2 reads LQKENI. This chain's CDR3 is CASSPKQGSETQYF. The DNA of the CDR3 is TGTGCCAGCTCACCAAAACAGGGGAGCGAGACCCAGTACTTC.

This clonotype has only a few counts. The V call is TRBV7-2, the J call TRBJ2-1; 8 nucleotides align to TRBD2. Germline CDR1 and CDR2: SGHTA and FQGNSA. V was pared by 5 bases and J by 7 bases, with 7 bases of the junction left unmatched. CDR3 length equals 14 residues. Written as DNA, the CDR3 is TGTGCCAGCAGCCCCCAGCGGGGGAAGAATGAGCAGTTCTTC. Translated: CASSPQRGKNEQFF.

This sequence joins TRBV7-2 and TRBJ2-2, with D unclear. This CDR3 contains 13 residues. In germline, CDR1 is SGHTA, CDR2 FQGNSA. V was clipped by 3 bases and J by 7 bases, with 9 bases between them. CDR3 nucleotides: TGTGCCAGCAGCTTGTACAGTGGCGGGGAGCTGTTTTTT. This sequence encodes CASSLYSGGELFF.

The sample holds a few counts of this clonotype. This rearrangement joins TRBV20-1 to TRBJ2-4; no definite D call. CDR3 length equals 14 residues. The V end was cut by 4 bases, the J end by 1 base, with 11 bases between. From germline, CDR1 is DFQATT and CDR2 SNEGSKA (reference sequence). CDR3 coding DNA: TGCAGTGCTAATGTATATACGGCCAAAAACATTCAGTACTTC. It encodes CSANVYTAKNIQYF.

This clonotype was seen a few times. V is TRBV27 and J is TRBJ2-1; 9 positions agree with TRBD2. Germline assignment: CDR1 MNHEY and CDR2 SMNVEV (reference sequence). V dropped 3 bases and J dropped 7; count of bases not matched to a gene: 7. The length of the CDR3 is 15 residues. CDR3 sequence (DNA): TGTGCCAGCAGTTTTTCACTAGCGGGTATGAATGAGCAGTTCTTC. Encoded protein: CASSFSLAGMNEQFF.

This clonotype was seen more than once but under ten times. This chain links TRBV7-9 with TRBJ2-6; D gene uncertain. V was cut by 5 bases and J by 6 bases, with 11 bases left in between. CDR1 SEHNR and CDR2 FQNEAQ come from the germline V gene (reference sequence). The CDR3 totals 14 residues. This CDR3 reads CASSLRSVANVLTF. DNA of the CDR3: TGTGCCAGCAGCCTGCGCTCGGTGGCCAACGTCCTGACTTTC. Variable domain in full (rest from reference TRBV7-9 and TRBJ2-6): DTGVSQNPRHKITKRGQNVTFRCDPISEHNRLYWYRQTLGQGPEFLTYFQNEAQLEKSRLLSDRFSAERPKGSFSTLEIQRTEQGDSAMYLCASSLRSVANVLTFGAGSRLTVL.

This clonotype was detected only a few times. This rearrangement joins TRBV6-1 to TRBJ2-5; possibly TRBD1 or TRBD2 for D (7 bases each). This CDR3 has 15 amino acids. V lost 7 bases to trimming and J lost 2 bases, with 17 bases between them. Looked up from germline, CDR1 is MNHNS and CDR2 is SASEGT. CDR3 nucleotides: TGTGCCAGCAAGGGGGGGACAGCCTCACAAGAGACCCAGTACTTC. It specifies CASKGGTASQETQYF.

This clonotype was seen only a few times. For the CDR3, the DNA is TGTGCCAGCAGTTTAGGGGCAGGGGCAATCAGCTACACCTTC. Translation: CASSLGAGAISYTF. The chain recombines TRBV27 with TRBJ1-2; D might be TRBD1 (6 bases). Trimming left V 2 bases short and J 9 bases short, with 16 bases between. Per the germline V gene, CDR1 is MNHEY and CDR2 is SMNVEV (reference sequence). The CDR3 contains 14 residues.

The J gene is TRBJ1-1, the V gene TRBV7-9, with a weak D call TRBD1 (5 bases). The CDR3 consists of 14 residues. With 3 bases removed from V and 6 bases from J, the gap between germline ends came to 14 bases. Germline loops: CDR1 SEHNR, CDR2 FQNEAQ (reference sequence). The CDR3, as DNA: TGTGCCAGCAGCTTTTCCCAGGGTGGGTCTGAAGCTTTCTTT. This codes for CASSFSQGGSEAFF.

This clonotype was counted a few times. This chain connects TRBV12-3 or TRBV12-4 to TRBJ2-3; D tentatively reads TRBD1 or TRBD2 (6 bases each). Trimming cost V 5 bases and J 0 bases, with 15 bases left between them. CDR3 length: 16 residues. As DNA, the CDR3 is TGTGCCAGCAGTCGGAAGGGGGGACATAGCACAGATACGCAGTATTTT. It codes for CASSRKGGHSTDTQYF.

This clonotype appeared many times. At one of its ends the junction is not consistent with the germline gene, which may arise from a read error. This chain uses TRBV7-7 with TRBJ2-2; 8 bases are shared with TRBD2. The CDR3 runs to 16 residues. The germline gives CDR1 SSHAT, CDR2 FNYEAQ (reference sequence). The CDR3: CASSLAGSENTGELFF. In nucleotides, the CDR3 is TGTGCTAGCAGCTTAGCGGGGTCAGAGAACACCGGGGAGCTGTTTTTT.

The chain recombines TRBV18 with TRBJ2-5, with TRBD1 matching 10 bases. V lost 6 bases, J lost 4 bases, and 8 bases stayed unmatched. Germline assignment: CDR1 KGHSH and CDR2 LQKENI. The CDR3 runs to 15 residues. The CDR3 coding sequence is TGTGCCAGCTCGGCCCAGGGGGACAGGGGAGAGACCCAGTACTTC. It yields the protein CASSAQGDRGETQYF.

The CDR3 reads CSAPGVAPYNEQFF. The CDR3 DNA reads as TGCAGTGCACCGGGGGTGGCCCCCTACAATGAGCAGTTCTTC. The J gene is TRBJ2-1, the V gene TRBV20-1; weak D call: TRBD2 (6 bases). Trimming removed 6 bases at V and 2 bases at J, with 14 bases between. Germline V CDR1 and CDR2: DFQATT, SNEGSKA (reference sequence). The CDR3 is 14 residues long.

This clonotype was counted a few times. V is TRBV5-6 and J is TRBJ1-2, with D hard to call. The CDR3 length is 11 residues. Germline V gene lookup returns CDR1 SGHDT and CDR2 YYEEEE. The V end was cut by 2 bases, the J end by 13 bases, with 12 bases between. CDR3 nucleotide sequence: TGTGCCAGCAGCTTTAGGGCAGGTGTCACCTTC. Translating it yields CASSFRAGVTF.

This rearrangement joins TRBV7-2 to TRBJ1-1; D not resolved. CDR1 and CDR2 from the germline V gene are SGHTA and FQGNSA. The V and J ends lost 6 bases and 0 bases respectively, with 8 bases between them. The CDR3 runs to 13 residues. Here the CDR3 reads CASRFSVNTEAFF. CDR3 DNA sequence: TGTGCCAGCAGGTTCTCGGTGAACACTGAAGCTTTCTTT.

The chain couples TRBV6-5 to TRBJ2-2; 16 bases are a match to TRBD2. The CDR3 spans 17 residues. With 6 bases clipped from V and 7 bases from J, the junction kept 8 bases outside the gene matches. CDR1 and CDR2 from the germline V gene are MNHEY and SVGAGI. CDR3 region: CASRGLAGGHDVGELFF. The CDR3 nucleotides are TGTGCCAGCAGGGGACTAGCGGGGGGGCATGATGTCGGGGAGCTGTTTTTT.

This clonotype was picked up a small number of times. The chain is built from TRBV6-2 or TRBV6-3 and TRBJ1-5; TRBD1 might be the D (5 bases). The CDR3 has 13 residues. The V and J ends lost 8 bases and 7 bases respectively, with 15 bases between them. CDR1 and CDR2 (germline): MNHEY, SVGEGT. Here the CDR3 DNA reads TGTGCCAGCGTGGGGCCTGCCAGGCAGCCCCAGCATTTT. It codes for CASVGPARQPQHF.

V is TRBV29-1 and J is TRBJ2-7; D is perhaps TRBD1 or TRBD2 (5 bases each). The CDR3 is 11 amino acids. V dropped 7 bases and J dropped 3 bases, with 10 bases sitting between them. The V gene's germline CDR1 is SQVTM and CDR2 ANQGSEA. CDR3: CSAGALYEQYF. CDR3 bases: TGCAGCGCCGGGGCCCTCTACGAGCAGTACTTC.

This clonotype was observed a handful of times. The chain has TRBV6-2 or TRBV6-3 and TRBJ2-3; D perhaps matches TRBD1 (5 bases). V dropped 5 bases and J dropped 9 bases, with 12 bases sitting between them. From germline, CDR1 is MNHEY and CDR2 SVGEGT. The CDR3 has 12 residues. Here the CDR3 DNA reads TGTGCCAGCAGTACTAACAGGCGGACGCAGTATTTT. Amino acids: CASSTNRRTQYF.

This chain links TRBV20-1 with TRBJ2-7; 10 bases are a match to TRBD2. This CDR3 spans 12 amino acids. The germline V gene encodes CDR1 DFQATT and CDR2 SNEGSKA (reference sequence). V dropped 0 bases and J dropped 13; count of bases not matched to a gene: 6. Written as DNA, the CDR3 is TGCAGTGCTAGAGATCTACTAGCGGGGTTTTACGTC. Its translation is CSARDLLAGFYV.

This clonotype was seen only a few times. CDR3 region: CASTQGINTGELFF. DNA of the CDR3: TGTGCCAGCACACAGGGGATAAACACCGGGGAGCTGTTTTTT. The chain links TRBV12-3 or TRBV12-4 to TRBJ2-2; the match to TRBD1 covers 7 bases. V trimming: 7 bases; J trimming: 2 bases; junction bases outside the gene matches: 4. The CDR3 spans 14 residues.

The V and J genes are TRBV15 and TRBJ2-7, with D hard to call. This CDR3 has 15 residues. V lost 0 bases, J lost 0 bases, and 9 bases lay in between. Looked up from germline, CDR1 is LNHNV and CDR2 is YYDKDF (reference sequence). As DNA, the CDR3 is TGTGCCACCAGCAGAGATTACCCGAGCTCCTACGAGCAGTACGTC. Protein: CATSRDYPSSYEQYV.

This chain connects TRBV12-3 or TRBV12-4 to TRBJ1-5, with no clear D. The CDR3 is made up of 13 amino acids. V was cut by 5 bases and J by 4 bases, with 9 bases left in between. The CDR3 bases are TGTGCCAGCAGTGCCGTGCCGAATCAGCCCCAGCATTTT. Translated: CASSAVPNQPQHF.

This clonotype was observed at least ten times. The chain couples TRBV20-1 to TRBJ2-7; D ambiguous. This CDR3 comprises 13 residues. The germline V gene encodes CDR1 DFQATT and CDR2 SNEGSKA (reference sequence). Trimming took 8 bases from V and 0 from J, leaving 14 bases between them. DNA for the CDR3: TGCAGTTCCCCCGGCCGGACCTCCTACGAGCAGTACTTC. Translating it yields CSSPGRTSYEQYF.

V gene TRBV6-6 combines with J gene TRBJ2-2; 11 bases match TRBD1. V gave up 6 bases and J gave up 4 bases; unmatched junction bases: 7. This CDR3 has 16 residues. Germline-derived CDR1 and CDR2 are MNHNY and SVGAGI (reference sequence). The CDR3 region is CASSYRDRGTTGELFF. The CDR3 nucleotides are TGTGCCAGCAGCTACCGGGACAGGGGGACCACCGGGGAGCTGTTTTTT.

The chain employs TRBV5-5 and TRBJ2-5; D gene ambiguous. This CDR3 is built from 14 residues. Germline CDR1 SGHKS, CDR2 YYEKEE (reference sequence). The V end was cut by 4 bases, the J end by 2 bases, with 12 bases between. The CDR3 DNA is TGTGCCAGCAGCCTCCTGTCCGCACAAGAGACCCAGTACTTC. It is translated as CASSLLSAQETQYF. The variable domain in full, with the rest retrieved from reference TRBV5-5 and TRBJ2-5, is DAGVTQSPTHLIKTRGQQVTLRCSPISGHKSVSWYQQVLGQGPQFIFQYYEKEERGRGNFPDRFSARQFPNYSSELNVNALLLGDSALYLCASSLLSAQETQYFGPGTRLLVL.

The V call is TRBV6-5, the J call TRBJ1-6, with TRBD1 identical over 7 bases. The CDR3 is made up of 15 amino acids. Germline values: CDR1 MNHEY, CDR2 SVGAGI. The junction had 4 bases not matched to a gene; V was cut back by 2 bases and J by 6 bases. CDR3 DNA: TGTGCCAGCAGTTACCAGGGGGGGGCTAATTCACCCCTCCACTTT. Translation gives CASSYQGGANSPLHF.

The genes are TRBV7-8 and TRBJ2-2; 7 bases fit TRBD1. The germline gives CDR1 SGHVS, CDR2 FQNEAQ. V was pared by 5 bases and J by 3 bases, with 6 bases of the junction left unmatched. This CDR3 has 15 amino acids. CDR3 bases: TGTGCCAGCAGCACCTACAGGGGTTACACCGGGGAGCTGTTTTTT. It yields the protein CASSTYRGYTGELFF.

In its sample, this clonotype was seen a few times. The chain is built from TRBV6-2 or TRBV6-3 and TRBJ1-5; a possible D gene is TRBD1 (6 bases). With 11 bases removed from V and 7 bases from J, the gap between germline ends came to 18 bases. The CDR3 is 13 amino acids. CDR1 MNHEY and CDR2 SVGEGT come from the germline V gene. The CDR3 loop is CAAKAGDGQPQHF. DNA for the CDR3: TGTGCCGCAAAGGCAGGGGATGGGCAGCCCCAGCATTTT.